This entry concerns a single TCR beta chain. The antigen is undetermined. The method was immunoSEQ multiplex PCR; TCRdb's version includes in-frame clones alone and lacks a portion of them. Of about 54,000 clones in the sample, roughly 90% were seen once. This sample is drawn from a study of T cell responses to AZD1222 COVID-19 vaccine. Overall study: Recipients boosted at about 4 weeks or about 12 weeks are pooled. Whole-study results and caveats: Reportedly, nearly half of unique spike TCRs recognized epitopes outside B.1.351/B.1.1.7 mutations. Only 6 or 7 individuals given AZD1222 were seropositive at baseline.

Germline V gives CDR1 SGHAT, CDR2 FQNNGV. Trimming removed 0 bases from V and 2 bases from J, with 14 bases in between. This CDR3 has 17 residues. Material: peripheral blood, obtained on day 0 of AZD1222 vaccination. The sequence was collected from an adult in good health. The chain has TRBV11-2 and TRBJ1-3; the D is unclear. CDR3 sequence reads: CASSLDLLTAAGNTIYF. The CDR3 DNA follows: TGTGCCAGCAGCTTAGATCTGTTAACGGCGGCTGGAAACACCATATATTTT.